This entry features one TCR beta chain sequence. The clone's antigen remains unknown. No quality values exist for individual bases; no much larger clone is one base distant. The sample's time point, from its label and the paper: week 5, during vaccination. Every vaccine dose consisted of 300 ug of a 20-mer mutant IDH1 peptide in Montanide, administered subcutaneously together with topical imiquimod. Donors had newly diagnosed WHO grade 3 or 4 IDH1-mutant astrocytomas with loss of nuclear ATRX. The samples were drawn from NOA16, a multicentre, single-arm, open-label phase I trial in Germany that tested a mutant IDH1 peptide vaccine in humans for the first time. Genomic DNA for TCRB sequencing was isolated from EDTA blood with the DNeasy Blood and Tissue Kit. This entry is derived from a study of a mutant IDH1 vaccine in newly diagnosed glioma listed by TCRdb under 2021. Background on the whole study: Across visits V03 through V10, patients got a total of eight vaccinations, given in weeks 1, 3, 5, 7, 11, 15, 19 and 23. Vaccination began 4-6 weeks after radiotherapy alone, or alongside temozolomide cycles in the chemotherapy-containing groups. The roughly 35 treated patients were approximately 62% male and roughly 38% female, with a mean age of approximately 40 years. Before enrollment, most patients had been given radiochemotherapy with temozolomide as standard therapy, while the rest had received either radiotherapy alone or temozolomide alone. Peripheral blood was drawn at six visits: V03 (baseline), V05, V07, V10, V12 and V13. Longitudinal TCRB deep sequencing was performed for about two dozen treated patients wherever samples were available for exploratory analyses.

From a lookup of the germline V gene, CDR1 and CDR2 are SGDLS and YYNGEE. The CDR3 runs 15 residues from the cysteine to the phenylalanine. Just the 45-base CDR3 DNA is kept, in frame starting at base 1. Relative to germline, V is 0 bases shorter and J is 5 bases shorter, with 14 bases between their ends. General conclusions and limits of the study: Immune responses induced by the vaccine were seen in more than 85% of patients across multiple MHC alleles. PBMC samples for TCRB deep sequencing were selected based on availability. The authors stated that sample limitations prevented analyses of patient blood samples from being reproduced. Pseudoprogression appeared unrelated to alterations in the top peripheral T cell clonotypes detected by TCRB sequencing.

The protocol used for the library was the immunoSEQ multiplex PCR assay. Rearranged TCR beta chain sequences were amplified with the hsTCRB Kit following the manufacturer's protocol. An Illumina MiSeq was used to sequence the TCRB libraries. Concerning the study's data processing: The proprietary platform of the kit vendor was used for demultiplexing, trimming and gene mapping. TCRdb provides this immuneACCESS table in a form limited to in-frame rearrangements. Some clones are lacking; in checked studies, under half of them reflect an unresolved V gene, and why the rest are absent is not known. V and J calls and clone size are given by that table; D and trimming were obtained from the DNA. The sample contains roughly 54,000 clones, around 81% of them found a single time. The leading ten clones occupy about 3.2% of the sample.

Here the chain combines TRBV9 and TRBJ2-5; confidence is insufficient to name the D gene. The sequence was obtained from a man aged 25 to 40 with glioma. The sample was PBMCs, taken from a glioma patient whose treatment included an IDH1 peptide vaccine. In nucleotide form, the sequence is TGTGCCAGCAGCGTAGAGAAAGGGATATGGGAGACCCAGTACTTC. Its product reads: CASSVEKGIWETQYF.